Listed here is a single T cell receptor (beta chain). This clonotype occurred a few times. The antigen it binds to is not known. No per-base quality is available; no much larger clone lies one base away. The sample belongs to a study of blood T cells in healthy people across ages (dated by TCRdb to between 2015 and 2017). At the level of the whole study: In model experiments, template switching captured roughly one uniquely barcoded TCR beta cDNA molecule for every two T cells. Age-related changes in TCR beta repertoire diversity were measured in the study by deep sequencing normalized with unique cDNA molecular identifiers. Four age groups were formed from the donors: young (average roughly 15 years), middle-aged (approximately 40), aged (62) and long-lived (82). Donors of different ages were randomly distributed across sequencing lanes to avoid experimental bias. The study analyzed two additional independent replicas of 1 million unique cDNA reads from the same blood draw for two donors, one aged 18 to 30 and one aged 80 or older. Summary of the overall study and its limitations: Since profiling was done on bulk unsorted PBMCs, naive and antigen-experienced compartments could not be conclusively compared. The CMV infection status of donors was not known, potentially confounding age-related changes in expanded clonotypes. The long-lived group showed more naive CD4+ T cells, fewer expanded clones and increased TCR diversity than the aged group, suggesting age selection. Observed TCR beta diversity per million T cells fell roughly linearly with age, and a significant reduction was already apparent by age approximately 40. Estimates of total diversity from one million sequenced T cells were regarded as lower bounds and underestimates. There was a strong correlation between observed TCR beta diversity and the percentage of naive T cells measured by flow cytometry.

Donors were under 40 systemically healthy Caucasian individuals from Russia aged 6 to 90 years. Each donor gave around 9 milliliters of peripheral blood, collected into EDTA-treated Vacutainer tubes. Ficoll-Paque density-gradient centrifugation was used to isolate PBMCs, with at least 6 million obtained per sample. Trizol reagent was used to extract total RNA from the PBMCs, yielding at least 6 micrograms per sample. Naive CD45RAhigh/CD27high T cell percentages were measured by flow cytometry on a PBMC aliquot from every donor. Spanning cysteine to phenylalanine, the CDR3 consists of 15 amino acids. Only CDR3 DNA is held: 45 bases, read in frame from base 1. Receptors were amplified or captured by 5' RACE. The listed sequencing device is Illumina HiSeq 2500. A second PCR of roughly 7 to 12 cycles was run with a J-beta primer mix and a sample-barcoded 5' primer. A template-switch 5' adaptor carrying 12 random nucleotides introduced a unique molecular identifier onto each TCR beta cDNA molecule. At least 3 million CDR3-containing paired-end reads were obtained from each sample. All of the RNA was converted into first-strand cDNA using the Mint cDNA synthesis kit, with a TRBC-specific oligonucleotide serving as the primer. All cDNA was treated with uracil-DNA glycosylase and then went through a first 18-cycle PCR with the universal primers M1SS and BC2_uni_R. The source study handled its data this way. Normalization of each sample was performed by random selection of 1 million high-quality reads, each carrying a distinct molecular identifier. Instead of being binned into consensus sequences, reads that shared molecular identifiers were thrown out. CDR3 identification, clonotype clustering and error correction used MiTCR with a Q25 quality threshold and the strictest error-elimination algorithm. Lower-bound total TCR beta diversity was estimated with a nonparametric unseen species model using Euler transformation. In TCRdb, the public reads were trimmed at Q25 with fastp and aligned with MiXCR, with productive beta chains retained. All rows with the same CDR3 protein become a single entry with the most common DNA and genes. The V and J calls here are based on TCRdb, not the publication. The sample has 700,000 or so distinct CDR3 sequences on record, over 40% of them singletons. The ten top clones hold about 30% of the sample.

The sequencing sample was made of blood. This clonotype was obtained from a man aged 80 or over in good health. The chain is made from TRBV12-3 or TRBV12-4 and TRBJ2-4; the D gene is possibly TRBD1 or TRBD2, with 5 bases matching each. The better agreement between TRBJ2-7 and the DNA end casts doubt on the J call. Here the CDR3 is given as CASSKSLPQGHEQYF. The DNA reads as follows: TGTGCCAGCTCCAAGTCGCTACCCCAGGGACACGAGCAGTACTTC.